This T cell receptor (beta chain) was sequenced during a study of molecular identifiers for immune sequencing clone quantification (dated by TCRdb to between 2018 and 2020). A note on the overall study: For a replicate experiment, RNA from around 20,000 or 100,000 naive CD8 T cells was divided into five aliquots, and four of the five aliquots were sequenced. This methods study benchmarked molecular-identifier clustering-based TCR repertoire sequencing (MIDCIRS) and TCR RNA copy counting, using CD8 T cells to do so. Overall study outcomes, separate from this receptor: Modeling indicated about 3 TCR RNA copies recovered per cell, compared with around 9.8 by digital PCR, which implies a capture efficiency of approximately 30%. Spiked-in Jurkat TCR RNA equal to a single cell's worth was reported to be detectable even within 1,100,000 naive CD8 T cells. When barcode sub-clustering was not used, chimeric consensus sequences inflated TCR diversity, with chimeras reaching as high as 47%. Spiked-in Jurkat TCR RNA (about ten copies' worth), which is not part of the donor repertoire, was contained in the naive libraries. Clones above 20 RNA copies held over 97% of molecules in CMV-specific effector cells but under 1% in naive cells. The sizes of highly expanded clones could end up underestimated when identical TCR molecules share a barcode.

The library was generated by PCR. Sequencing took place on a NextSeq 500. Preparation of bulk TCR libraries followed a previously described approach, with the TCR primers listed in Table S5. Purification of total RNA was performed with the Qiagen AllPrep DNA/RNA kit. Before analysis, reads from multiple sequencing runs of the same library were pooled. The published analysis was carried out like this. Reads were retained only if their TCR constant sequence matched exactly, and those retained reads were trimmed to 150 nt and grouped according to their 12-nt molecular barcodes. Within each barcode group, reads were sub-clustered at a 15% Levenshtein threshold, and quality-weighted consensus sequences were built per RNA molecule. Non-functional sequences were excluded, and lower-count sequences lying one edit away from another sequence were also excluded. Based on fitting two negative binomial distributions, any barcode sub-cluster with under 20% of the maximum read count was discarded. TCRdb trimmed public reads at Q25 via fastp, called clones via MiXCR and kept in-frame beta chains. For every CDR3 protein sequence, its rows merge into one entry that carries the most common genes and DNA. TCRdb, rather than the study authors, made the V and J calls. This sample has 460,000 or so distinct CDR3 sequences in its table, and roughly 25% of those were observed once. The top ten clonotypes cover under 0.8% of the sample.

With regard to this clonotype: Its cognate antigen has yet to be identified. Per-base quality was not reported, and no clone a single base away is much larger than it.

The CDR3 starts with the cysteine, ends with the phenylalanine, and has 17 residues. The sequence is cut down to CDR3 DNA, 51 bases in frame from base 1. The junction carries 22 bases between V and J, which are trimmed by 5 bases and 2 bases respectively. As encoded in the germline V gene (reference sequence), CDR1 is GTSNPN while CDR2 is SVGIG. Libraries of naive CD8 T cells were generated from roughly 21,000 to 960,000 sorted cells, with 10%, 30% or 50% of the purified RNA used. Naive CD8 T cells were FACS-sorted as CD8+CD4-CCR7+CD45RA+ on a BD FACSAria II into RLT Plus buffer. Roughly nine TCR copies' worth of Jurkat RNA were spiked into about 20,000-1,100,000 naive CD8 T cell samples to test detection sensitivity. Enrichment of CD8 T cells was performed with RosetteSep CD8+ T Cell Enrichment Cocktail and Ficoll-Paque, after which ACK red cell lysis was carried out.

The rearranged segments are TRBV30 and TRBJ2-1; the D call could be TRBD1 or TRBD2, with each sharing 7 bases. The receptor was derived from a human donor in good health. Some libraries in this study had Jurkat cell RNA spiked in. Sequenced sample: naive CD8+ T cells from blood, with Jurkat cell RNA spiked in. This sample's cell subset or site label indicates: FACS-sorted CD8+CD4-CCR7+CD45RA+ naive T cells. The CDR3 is CAWGGETRTGPYNEQFF. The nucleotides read TGTGCCTGGGGGGGGGAAACCCGGACAGGACCCTACAATGAGCAGTTCTTC. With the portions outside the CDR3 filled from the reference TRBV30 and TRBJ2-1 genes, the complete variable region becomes SQTIHQWPATLVQPVGSPLSLECTVEGTSNPNLYWYRQAAGRGLQLLFYSVGIGQISSEVPQNLSASRPQDRQFILSSKKLLLSDSGFYLCAWGGETRTGPYNEQFFGPGTRLTVL.